What follows are 7 T cell receptor beta chains derived from one specimen sequenced in a study of OX40 agonist ivuxolimab in advanced cancers. Clones were sequenced by immunoSEQ multiplex PCR, and TCRdb holds only the in-frame ones, with some missing. The sample consists of around 70,000 clones, 75% to 90% of them appearing once. This material consisted of CD4+ or CD8+ T cells sorted from blood, taken in a trial of the OX40 agonist ivuxolimab. The receptors stem from an adult with an advanced solid tumor such as melanoma, head and neck, liver or kidney cancer.

The chain combines TRBV4-1 with TRBJ2-3; the match to TRBD2 covers 9 bases. The V and J ends lost 5 bases and 3 bases, in that order; junction bases with no gene match: 6. Per the germline V gene, CDR1 is MGHRA and CDR2 is YSYEKL. The CDR3 length is 15 residues. The CDR3 nucleotides read TGCGCCAGCAGCGTGCGGGAGGGCCGGACAGATACGCAGTATTTT. Translating gives CASSVREGRTDTQYF.

This chain links TRBV19 with TRBJ1-6; D is undetermined. The CDR3 length is 17 residues. Trimming cost V 0 bases and J 7 bases, with 16 bases left between them. Germline loops: CDR1 LNHDA, CDR2 SQIVND (reference sequence). The CDR3 sequence is CASSIEAAMSGNSPLHF. In DNA form, the CDR3 reads TGTGCCAGTAGTATAGAGGCCGCCATGAGTGGAAATTCACCCCTCCACTTT.

The gene calls are TRBV2 and TRBJ2-5, with 8 bases lining up with TRBD2. V trimming: 3 bases; J trimming: 0 bases; junction bases outside the gene matches: 6. The germline CDR1 and CDR2 sequences are SNHLY and FYNNEI. The CDR3 is 16 amino acids. CDR3 sequence reads: CASSEKVLADQETQYF. CDR3 DNA sequence: TGTGCCAGCAGTGAGAAGGTACTAGCGGACCAAGAGACCCAGTACTTC.

This clone showed up just once. The gene calls are TRBV20-1 and TRBJ2-1; D remains ambiguous. The CDR3 runs to 11 residues. The germline V gene has CDR1 DFQATT and CDR2 SNEGSKA (reference sequence). The CDR3 DNA follows: TGCAGCAACGACGGTTACAATGAGCAGTTCTTC. Protein: CSNDGYNEQFF.

The rearrangement uses TRBV11-2 and TRBJ2-3, with D maybe TRBD2 (5 bases). Trimming removed 3 bases from V and 0 bases from J, with 10 bases in between. Per germline, CDR1 SGHAT and CDR2 FQNNGV. The length of the CDR3 is 15 residues. This CDR3 reads CASSFRTVSTDTQYF. CDR3 DNA sequence: TGTGCCAGCAGCTTTAGGACTGTTAGCACAGATACGCAGTATTTT.

The CDR3 bases are TGTGCCACCAGCAGAGATCTGGGGGCGGAGGAGACCCAGTACTTC. Translation: CATSRDLGAEETQYF. The J gene is TRBJ2-5, the V gene TRBV15; D possibly corresponds to TRBD1 (6 bases). The CDR3 runs to 15 residues. Germline assignment: CDR1 LNHNV and CDR2 YYDKDF (reference sequence). With 0 bases removed from V and 5 bases from J, the gap between germline ends came to 13 bases.

The rearrangement links TRBV11-2 to TRBJ2-1; tentative D call: TRBD2 (6 bases). Germline-derived CDR1 and CDR2 are SGHAT and FQNNGV. The CDR3 is made up of 16 amino acids. The germline V and J ends were trimmed by 3 bases and 8 bases, with 20 bases remaining between them. CDR3: CASSFAFGGGPYEQFF. CDR3 nucleotide sequence: TGTGCCAGCAGCTTTGCTTTTGGGGGAGGCCCATATGAGCAGTTCTTC.